The entry below describes one T cell receptor (beta chain). The record originates from a study of technical replicates of blood from a handful of donors. The protocol was immunoSEQ multiplex PCR, while the TCRdb copy is restricted to in-frame clones and leaves out a portion. This sample carries about 6,900 clones, about 95% of them seen once, and the ten largest clones take 5.5% to 8.5%. The receptor's source is a human donor in good health. The sequenced sample consisted of PBMCs.

The CDR3 spells CAISGAGGAKFF. CDR3 bases: TGTGCCATCAGTGGGGCAGGGGGCGCGAAGTTCTTC. J is TRBJ2-1 and V is TRBV10-3; 8 bases agree with TRBD1. The CDR3 sequence is 12 residues long. Trimming removed 4 bases from V and 14 bases from J; junction bases left unmatched: 7. From germline, CDR1 is ENHRY and CDR2 SYGVKD.